Below, 14 T cell receptor beta chains from the same sample are listed, as sequenced in a study of OX40 agonist ivuxolimab in advanced cancers. The protocol was immunoSEQ multiplex PCR, while the TCRdb copy is restricted to in-frame clones and leaves out a portion. The sample lists about 13,000 clones, approximately 80% seen once, with 36% in the top ten. The specimen was CD4+ or CD8+ T cells sorted from blood, collected in a trial of the OX40 agonist ivuxolimab. The receptors were sampled from an adult with an advanced solid tumor such as melanoma, head and neck, liver or kidney cancer.

The chain has TRBV7-9 and TRBJ2-7; TRBD1 matches 9 bases. There are 16 residues in the CDR3. Germline V gene lookup returns CDR1 SEHNR and CDR2 FQNEAQ (reference sequence). V trimming: 5 bases; J trimming: 0 bases; junction bases outside the gene matches: 8. The CDR3 is CASSPRTGVNSYEQYF. The CDR3 DNA sequence: TGTGCCAGCAGCCCCCGGACAGGGGTTAACTCCTACGAGCAGTACTTC.

This clone was observed a few times. The chain combines TRBV5-1 with TRBJ2-7, with D perhaps given as TRBD1 or TRBD2 (7 bases each). Trimming left V 0 bases short and J 4 bases short, with 20 bases between. This CDR3 spans 17 amino acids. Per the germline V gene, CDR1 is SGHRS and CDR2 is YFSETQ. The CDR3 is CASSLATPGGARYEQYF. CDR3 coding DNA: TGCGCCAGCAGCTTGGCGACCCCAGGGGGGGCGCGGTACGAGCAGTACTTC.

The chain has TRBV4-1 and TRBJ2-5, with D perhaps matching TRBD1 (6 bases). V was pared by 4 bases and J by 0 bases, with 9 bases between. The germline CDR1 and CDR2 sequences are MGHRA and YSYEKL. There are 14 residues in the CDR3. Here the CDR3 reads CASSPRTDQETQYF. The CDR3 region has the DNA TGCGCCAGCAGCCCCCGGACAGACCAAGAGACCCAGTACTTC.

The chain joins TRBV27 to TRBJ2-1, with 11 bases matching TRBD2. This CDR3 is 17 amino acids long. V was clipped by 2 bases and J by 3 bases; unmatched bases: 6. CDR1 is MNHEY and CDR2 is SMNVEV in the germline V gene (reference sequence). The CDR3 is CASSLLSGTSGYNEQFF. The CDR3 DNA is TGTGCCAGCAGTTTACTCTCCGGGACTAGCGGCTACAATGAGCAGTTCTTC.

The V gene is TRBV9, the J gene TRBJ2-2; 8 nucleotides agree with TRBD1. V lost 4 bases and J lost 2; bases outside the gene matches: 4. CDR1 is SGDLS, CDR2 YYNGEE, per germline. The CDR3 consists of 15 residues. CDR3 amino acids: CASSPGTGNTGELFF. In DNA form, the CDR3 reads TGTGCCAGCAGCCCCGGGACAGGAAACACCGGGGAGCTGTTTTTT.

The chain has TRBV2 and TRBJ2-2; D call uncertain. V lost 5 bases and J lost 7, with 11 bases in between. This CDR3 contains 13 residues. Looked up from germline, CDR1 is SNHLY and CDR2 is FYNNEI. CDR3 in amino acids: CASSPRHLGELFF. CDR3 DNA sequence: TGTGCCAGCAGTCCCCGACACCTCGGGGAGCTGTTTTTT.

V gene TRBV10-3 combines with J gene TRBJ1-6, with TRBD1 matching over 8 bases. Germline V gene sequence: CDR1 ENHRY, CDR2 SYGVKD. V lost 3 bases and J lost 13; bases outside the gene matches: 8. The CDR3 loop spans 14 amino acids. This CDR3 reads CAISDHGQGEPLHF. In nucleotides, the CDR3 is TGTGCCATCAGTGACCACGGACAGGGCGAGCCCCTCCACTTT.

This chain uses TRBV9 with TRBJ1-6, with D perhaps TRBD1 (6 bases). V was trimmed by 4 bases and J by 10 bases, leaving 18 bases between them. Germline values: CDR1 SGDLS, CDR2 YYNGEE. This CDR3 comprises 15 residues. CDR3 sequence reads: CASSPGGGGDSPLHF. CDR3 sequence (DNA): TGTGCCAGCAGCCCCGGAGGGGGGGGCGACTCACCCCTCCACTTT.

The V gene is TRBV27, the J gene TRBJ2-1; 11 bases fit TRBD1. V lost 3 bases, J lost 10 bases, and 8 bases stayed unmatched. Germline-derived CDR1 and CDR2 are MNHEY and SMNVEV (reference sequence). This CDR3 spans 15 amino acids. The CDR3 nucleotides are TGTGCCAGCAGTTTGTCGGGACAGGGGGAGAGAGAGCAGTTCTTC. Residues: CASSLSGQGEREQFF.

V is TRBV27 and J is TRBJ1-2, with TRBD1 identical over 8 bases. The length of the CDR3 is 15 residues. Losses at the gene ends were 5 bases for V and 5 bases for J; bases not matched to a gene: 10. From germline, CDR1 is MNHEY and CDR2 SMNVEV (reference sequence). The CDR3 region is CASSLGLTGGYGYTF. For the CDR3, the DNA is TGTGCCAGCAGTCTGGGGTTAACAGGGGGATATGGCTACACCTTC.

The chain has TRBV7-9 and TRBJ2-1, with a possible D match to TRBD1 (6 bases). V lost 1 base, J lost 5 bases, and 9 bases lay in between. CDR3 length: 14 residues. Germline V gene data show CDR1 as SEHNR and CDR2 as FQNEAQ (reference sequence). The CDR3 region has the DNA TGTGCCAGCAGCTTAGATGGGACAAACAATGAGCAGTTCTTC. Protein product: CASSLDGTNNEQFF.

The chain joins TRBV4-1 to TRBJ2-1, with 9 bases matching TRBD2. The CDR3 consists of 16 residues. Unmatched junction bases numbered 5, after V lost 0 bases and J lost 5 bases. Germline lookup yields CDR1 MGHRA and CDR2 YSYEKL. CDR3 DNA: TGCGCCAGCAGCCAAGATTGGGCTAGCGGGAACAATGAGCAGTTCTTC. Protein: CASSQDWASGNNEQFF.

The rearrangement links TRBV19 to TRBJ2-3, with a possible D match to TRBD2 (6 bases). From germline, CDR1 is LNHDA and CDR2 SQIVND (reference sequence). The CDR3 length is 15 residues. V gave up 6 bases and J gave up 2 bases, with 15 bases separating them. The CDR3 loop is CASRGGVVSTDTQYF. Written as DNA, the CDR3 is TGTGCCAGTAGAGGCGGGGTCGTCTCCACAGATACGCAGTATTTT.

The genes are TRBV6-6 and TRBJ2-3; 7 bases are a match to TRBD2. The V segment lost 6 bases and the J segment 4 bases; nucleotides outside the gene matches: 1. This CDR3 has 12 amino acids. Germline lookup yields CDR1 MNHNY and CDR2 SVGAGI (reference sequence). The CDR3 coding sequence is TGTGCCAGCAGCACTAGCGCAGATACGCAGTATTTT. Its translation: CASSTSADTQYF.